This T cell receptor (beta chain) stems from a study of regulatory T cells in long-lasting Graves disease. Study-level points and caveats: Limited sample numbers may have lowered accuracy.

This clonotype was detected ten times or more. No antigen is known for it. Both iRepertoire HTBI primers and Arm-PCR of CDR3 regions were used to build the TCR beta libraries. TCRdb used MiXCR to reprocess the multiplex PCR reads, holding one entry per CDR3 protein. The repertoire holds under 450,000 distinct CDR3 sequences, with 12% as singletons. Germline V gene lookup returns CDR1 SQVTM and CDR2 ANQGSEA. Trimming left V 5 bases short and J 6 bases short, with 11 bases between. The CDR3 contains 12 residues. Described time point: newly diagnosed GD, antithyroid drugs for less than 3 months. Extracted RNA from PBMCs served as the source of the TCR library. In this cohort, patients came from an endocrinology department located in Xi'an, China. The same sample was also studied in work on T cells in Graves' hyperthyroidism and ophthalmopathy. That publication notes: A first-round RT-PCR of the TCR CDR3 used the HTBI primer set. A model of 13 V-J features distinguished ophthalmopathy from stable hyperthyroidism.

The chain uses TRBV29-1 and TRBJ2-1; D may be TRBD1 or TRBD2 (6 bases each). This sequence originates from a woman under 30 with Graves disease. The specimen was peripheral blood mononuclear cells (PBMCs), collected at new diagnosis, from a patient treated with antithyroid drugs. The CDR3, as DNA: TGCAGCGTTCGACAGGAGGGCAATGAGCAGTTCTTC. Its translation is CSVRQEGNEQFF.